Presented here are 5 T cell receptor beta chains from one specimen sequenced in a study of technical replicates of blood from four donors. TCRdb keeps only in-frame clones here, not all; method: immunoSEQ multiplex PCR. Of under 100,000 clones listed, approximately 94% are singletons. Source material: T cells isolated from PBMCs. The receptors derive from a human donor in good health.

The chain employs TRBV6-5 and TRBJ2-1; D unresolved. This CDR3 spans 14 amino acids. Germline V lookup: CDR1 MNHEY, CDR2 SVGAGI. Trimming took 2 bases from V and 3 from J, leaving 8 bases between them. CDR3 nucleotides: TGTGCCAGCAGTTACCAGTCTGTCTACAATGAGCAGTTCTTC. Translating gives CASSYQSVYNEQFF.

The chain employs TRBV7-2 and TRBJ2-7; 10 nucleotides align to TRBD2. CDR1 and CDR2 (germline): SGHTA, FQGNSA. The CDR3 has 15 residues. The V segment lost 5 bases and the J segment 10 bases; nucleotides outside the gene matches: 14. Here the CDR3 reads CASSPGSGGARRQYF. In nucleotides, the CDR3 is TGTGCCAGCAGCCCGGGCAGCGGGGGGGCTCGTCGCCAGTACTTC. The full variable domain, with the rest looked up from reference TRBV7-2 and TRBJ2-7, is GAGVSQSPSNKVTEKGKDVELRCDPISGHTALYWYRQSLGQGLEFLIYFQGNSAPDKSGLPSDRFSAERTGGSVSTLTIQRTQQEDSAVYLCASSPGSGGARRQYFGPGTRLTVT.

As concerns this clone: Other DNA sequences in this specimen translate into the identical CDR3. This sequence joins TRBV9 and TRBJ2-3; no clear D gene. Germline CDR1 SGDLS, CDR2 YYNGEE. The CDR3 has 13 residues. The germline V and J ends were trimmed by 0 bases and 2 bases, with 4 bases remaining between them. CDR3 loop: CASSVGLTDTQYF. In DNA, the CDR3 is TGTGCCAGCAGCGTAGGACTCACAGATACGCAGTATTTT.

This clone occurred once. This sequence joins TRBV6-1 and TRBJ1-1; D not resolved. The CDR3 has 14 amino acids. Germline-derived CDR1 and CDR2 are MNHNS and SASEGT. V lost 5 bases and J 0 bases, leaving 10 bases between the germline ends. CDR3 protein: CASSTRQLNTEAFF. The CDR3 DNA is TGTGCCAGCAGTACCCGCCAGTTGAACACTGAAGCTTTCTTT.

V is TRBV6-5 and J is TRBJ2-5; 11 nucleotides align to TRBD1. CDR1 and CDR2 (germline): MNHEY, SVGAGI. J was trimmed by 5 bases and V by 6 bases; bases with no gene match: 8. The CDR3 loop spans 15 amino acids. CDR3 protein: CASSPDRGRWETQYF. The CDR3 coding sequence is TGTGCCAGCAGCCCGGACAGGGGGCGTTGGGAGACCCAGTACTTC.